The 31 T cell receptor beta chains reported below all come from one sample, sequenced in a study of tumor-infiltrating lymphocytes in oesophageal squamous cell carcinoma. Using its own MiXCR run on the PCR reads, TCRdb lists one record per CDR3 protein. The sample contains thousands of distinct CDR3 sequences, more than 13% of which appear only once. Sequenced sample: esophageal tumor tissue. Receptor source: a male donor with esophageal squamous cell carcinoma.

The chain combines TRBV20-1 with TRBJ1-1; 8 bases match TRBD1. J was trimmed by 6 bases and V by 0 bases; bases with no gene match: 9. Germline V gives CDR1 DFQATT, CDR2 SNEGSKA (reference sequence). The CDR3 spans 15 residues. CDR3 bases: TGCAGTGCTAGAGATAGACAGGGGAGGTATCCTGAAGCTTTCTTT. Its protein product is CSARDRQGRYPEAFF.

The table lists this clonotype with many counts. This rearrangement joins TRBV5-6 to TRBJ2-2, with D unresolved. The CDR3 totals 14 residues. Trimming stripped 2 bases from V and 6 bases from J, with 11 bases between. Germline CDR1 SGHDT, CDR2 YYEEEE. The CDR3 nucleotides read TGTGCCAGCAGCTTTCTAACTGGCGCCGGGGAGCTGTTTTTT. It translates to CASSFLTGAGELFF.

This clonotype was seen more than once but under ten times. The missing conserved phenylalanine or tryptophan at the end of this CDR3 makes a read error likely. It is unclear where the CDR3 begins or ends on the DNA, so no DNA is shown, and the CDR3 is as TCRdb lists it. The chain links TRBV7-3 to TRBJ2-1. The CDR3 contains 16 residues when both ends are counted. CDR1 is SGHTA and CDR2 is FQGTGA in the germline V gene. This CDR3 reads CASSSTVNNYGYTFGS.

The J gene is TRBJ2-2, the V gene TRBV6-1; D uncertain. V shed 8 bases and J shed 1 base, with 11 bases lying between them. Germline V gives CDR1 MNHNS, CDR2 SASEGT. The CDR3 sequence is 14 residues long. The CDR3 nucleotides are TGTGCCAGCGGCCATGGGCTGAACACCGGGGAGCTGTTTTTT. This gives the protein CASGHGLNTGELFF.

As regards this clonotype: Because the CDR3 is missing its conserved closing phenylalanine or tryptophan, this is likely a read error. It is unclear where the CDR3 begins or ends on the DNA, so no DNA is shown, and the CDR3 is as TCRdb lists it. The chain carries TRBV6-1 and TRBJ2-7; the D call in the table, TRBD1, was not verified against the DNA. Ends included, the CDR3 has 15 residues. Per germline, CDR1 MNHNS and CDR2 SASEGT. The CDR3 here is CASSVRDLLGYTFGS.

As for this clonotype: A much larger clone is a single base away; this may be a read error. The rearrangement joins TRBV28 to TRBJ2-3, with 11 bases fitting TRBD2. V lost 4 bases, J lost 14 bases, and 17 bases stayed unmatched. This CDR3 comprises 16 residues. Looked up from germline, CDR1 is MDHEN and CDR2 is SYDVKM. For the CDR3, the DNA is TGTGCCAGCAGTTACCCTAGCGGGGGGAACACCGGGGAGCTGTATTTT. Amino acids: CASSYPSGGNTGELYF.

This clonotype was seen many times. The V gene is TRBV6-1, the J gene TRBJ1-2; possible D gene TRBD1, 5 bases. The CDR3 consists of 14 residues. CDR1 is MNHNS, CDR2 SASEGT, per germline. Trimming stripped 5 bases from V and 0 bases from J, with 10 bases between. This CDR3 reads CASSPGTANYGYTF. The CDR3 DNA follows: TGTGCCAGCAGTCCCGGGACCGCTAACTATGGCTACACCTTC.

The J gene is TRBJ1-1, the V gene TRBV3-1; D may be TRBD1 (5 bases). Trimming took 3 bases from V and 2 from J, leaving 7 bases between them. The length of the CDR3 is 13 residues. The V gene's germline CDR1 is LGHDT and CDR2 YNNKEL (reference sequence). CDR3 nucleotide sequence: TGTGCCAGCAGCCATGGGGGTAACACTGAAGCTTTCTTT. Protein: CASSHGGNTEAFF.

This clonotype was counted between two and nine times. In this CDR3 the conserved last residue, phenylalanine or tryptophan, is missing, so a read error is likely. No DNA is shown, since the ends of the CDR3 on it are uncertain; the CDR3 is the one TCRdb lists. The V and J genes are TRBV7-9 and TRBJ2-7; the DNA was not compared with TRBD2, the D call given in the table. The CDR3 is 16 residues long, counting both termini. Germline values: CDR1 SEHNR, CDR2 FQNEAQ (reference sequence). CDR3 protein: CASSLAGSPRGYTFGS.

The chain links TRBV19 to TRBJ1-5, with 8 bases that match TRBD1. This CDR3 is built from 16 residues. Germline V CDR1 and CDR2: LNHDA, SQIVND (reference sequence). V gave up 6 bases and J gave up 6 bases; unmatched junction bases: 13. This CDR3 is CASRPTTTGDGQPQHF. As DNA, the CDR3 is TGTGCCAGTAGGCCCACCACGACAGGGGATGGTCAGCCCCAGCATTTT.

This clonotype was seen ten or more times. This sequence joins TRBV19 and TRBJ2-5, with TRBD2 identical over 9 bases. Per germline, CDR1 LNHDA and CDR2 SQIVND (reference sequence). CDR3 length: 16 amino acids. V trimming: 2 bases; J trimming: 9 bases; junction bases outside the gene matches: 13. The CDR3 coding sequence is TGTGCCAGTAGTATAAATCATGGGGGACTAGCAATTTCCCAGTACTTC. Residues: CASSINHGGLAISQYF. Full variable domain (missing parts from reference TRBV19 and TRBJ2-5): DGGITQSPKYLFRKEGQNVTLSCEQNLNHDAMYWYRQDPGQGLRLIYYSQIVNDFQKGDIAEGYSVSREKKESFPLTVTSAQKNPTAFYLCASSINHGGLAISQYFGPGTRLLVL.

The genes are TRBV6-5 and TRBJ1-3, with D possibly being TRBD1 (6 bases). CDR3 length equals 13 residues. Germline-derived CDR1 and CDR2 are MNHEY and SVGAGI. Trimming removed 8 bases at V and 0 bases at J, with 8 bases between. The CDR3 DNA is TGTGCCAGCCGACAGGACTCTGGAAACACCATATATTTT. As protein: CASRQDSGNTIYF.

By sample fraction, this clonotype is medium-sized. The chain employs TRBV12-3 or TRBV12-4 and TRBJ1-2; D may be TRBD1 (6 bases). Trimming took 0 bases from V and 5 from J, leaving 13 bases between them. The CDR3 runs to 15 residues. The CDR3 here is CASSLAGGLIYGYTF. CDR3 in DNA: TGTGCCAGCAGTTTAGCTGGGGGCCTAATTTATGGCTACACCTTC.

This clonotype was picked up a small number of times. A read error may produce the germline difference seen at one junction end. The V gene is TRBV29-1, the J gene TRBJ1-6; 8 bases match TRBD1. Germline V CDR1 and CDR2: SQVTM, ANQGSEA. This CDR3 comprises 14 residues. The CDR3 DNA is TGCAGCGTTTTAACCGGGACAGGCACCTACGAGCAGTACTTT. Protein sequence: CSVLTGTGTYEQYF.

This clonotype appeared many times. CDR3 amino acids: CASGEQFTEAFF. The CDR3 nucleotides are TGTGCCAGCGGGGAACAGTTCACTGAAGCTTTCTTT. This chain links TRBV2 with TRBJ1-1, with unresolved D. V was cut by 8 bases and J by 4 bases, with 11 bases left in between. Germline V CDR1 and CDR2: SNHLY, FYNNEI. The CDR3 consists of 12 residues.

This clonotype ranks as medium-sized (0.01 to 0.1%). V gene TRBV6-1 combines with J gene TRBJ1-3; no clear D gene. The CDR3 sequence is 15 residues long. V was clipped by 5 bases and J by 0 bases, with 11 bases between them. In germline, CDR1 is MNHNS, CDR2 SASEGT. DNA for the CDR3: TGTGCCAGCAGTCCACGTCGTTTCTCTGGAAACACCATATATTTT. It yields the protein CASSPRRFSGNTIYF.

This clonotype was seen many times. The chain is built from TRBV6-1 and TRBJ2-2; 7 bases are a match to TRBD1. The CDR3 consists of 14 residues. Trimming at V came to 7 bases and at J to 5 bases, leaving 7 bases not matched to a gene. CDR1 is MNHNS and CDR2 is SASEGT in the germline V gene. The CDR3: CASIRTGMTGELFF. The CDR3, as DNA: TGTGCCAGCATCAGGACAGGCATGACCGGGGAGCTGTTTTTT.

The sample holds many counts of this clonotype. The genes are TRBV28 and TRBJ2-5; D not certain. The CDR3 consists of 11 residues. Trimming pared 6 bases from V and 2 bases from J, leaving 4 bases between. From germline, CDR1 is MDHEN and CDR2 SYDVKM. CDR3: CASSQQETQYF. CDR3 nucleotides: TGTGCCAGCAGCCAACAAGAGACCCAGTACTTC. Based on the CDR3 plus reference TRBV28 and TRBJ2-5, the full variable domain is DVKVTQSSRYLVKRTGEKVFLECVQDMDHENMFWYRQDPGLGLRLIYFSYDVKMKEKGDIPEGYSVSREKKERFSLILESASTNQTSMYLCASSQQETQYFGPGTRLLVL.

As concerns this clonotype: It is likely a read error, because the conserved phenylalanine at the end of the CDR3 is missing. It is unclear where the CDR3 begins or ends on the DNA, so no DNA is shown, and the CDR3 is as TCRdb lists it. V is TRBV7-6 and J is TRBJ1-1; TRBD1, the table's D call, was not compared with the DNA. The CDR3 is 19 residues long, ends included. The germline V gene has CDR1 SGHVS and CDR2 FNYEAQ. Here the CDR3 reads CASSLDSARGPETFSTSAP.

In its sample, this clonotype ranks as large (0.1 to 1%). The chain has TRBV7-3 and TRBJ2-1; the D gene is possibly TRBD2 (6 bases). The CDR3 totals 16 residues. V was trimmed by 3 bases and J by 0 bases, leaving 12 bases between them. The V gene's germline CDR1 is SGHTA and CDR2 FQGTGA. For the CDR3, the DNA is TGTGCCAGCAGCTTCGAAGCGGGCCTCTCCTACAATGAGCAGTTCTTC. Protein product: CASSFEAGLSYNEQFF. Drawing the rest from reference TRBV7-3 and TRBJ2-1, the complete variable domain is GAGVSQTPSNKVTEKGKYVELRCDPISGHTALYWYRQSLGQGPEFLIYFQGTGAADDSGLPNDRFFAVRPEGSVSTLKIQRTERGDSAVYLCASSFEAGLSYNEQFFGPGTRLTVL.

As regards this clonotype: In this CDR3 the conserved last residue, phenylalanine or tryptophan, is missing, so a read error is likely. It is unclear where the CDR3 begins or ends on the DNA, so no DNA is shown, and the CDR3 is as TCRdb lists it. J is TRBJ2-3 and V is TRBV12-3 or TRBV12-4; TRBD2, as called in the table, went unchecked against the DNA. The CDR3 comprises 17 residues, both ends counted. The chain's CDR3 is CASSYMTQKSYEQYFGP.

The V and J genes are TRBV27 and TRBJ2-4; 16 nucleotides agree with TRBD2. V was pared by 3 bases and J by 3 bases, with 8 bases of the junction left unmatched. Germline V gene sequence: CDR1 MNHEY, CDR2 SMNVEV (reference sequence). This CDR3 contains 19 residues. In DNA form, the CDR3 reads TGTGCCAGCAGTTTGCGGGGACTAGCGGGGGGGCGGGGCAAAAACATTCAGTACTTC. It encodes CASSLRGLAGGRGKNIQYF.

At least ten counts were recorded for this clonotype. The chain recombines TRBV4-1 with TRBJ2-3; D might be TRBD1 or TRBD2, each matching 5 bases. Germline loops: CDR1 MGHRA, CDR2 YSYEKL. The CDR3 is 15 residues long. V dropped 4 bases and J dropped 0 bases, with 11 bases sitting between them. The CDR3 sequence: CASSPGAGSTDTQYF. The CDR3 DNA is TGCGCCAGCAGCCCCGGGGCAGGGAGCACAGATACGCAGTATTTT.

This clonotype was counted many times. The chain employs TRBV19 and TRBJ2-7; the D is unclear. V was cut by 4 bases and J by 3 bases, with 7 bases left in between. Germline V gene data show CDR1 as LNHDA and CDR2 as SQIVND (reference sequence). This CDR3 region has 12 residues. This chain's CDR3 is CASSNGFYEQYF. CDR3 bases: TGTGCCAGTAGTAATGGGTTCTACGAGCAGTACTTC.

This clonotype is labeled medium-sized. V and J are TRBV10-2 and TRBJ1-6, with a possible D match to TRBD1 (6 bases). V lost 5 bases, J lost 0 bases, and 14 bases lay in between. CDR1 is WSHSY and CDR2 is SAAADI in the germline V gene. The CDR3 totals 17 residues. CDR3 protein: CASSLTGKGSYNSPLHF. In DNA, the CDR3 is TGCGCCAGCAGTTTAACAGGGAAAGGCTCCTATAATTCACCCCTCCACTTT.

In its sample, this clonotype was seen many times. The rearrangement joins TRBV5-1 to TRBJ2-7; 12 bases fit TRBD2. The V segment lost 4 bases and the J segment 1 base; nucleotides outside the gene matches: 6. The CDR3 has 16 residues. Germline V CDR1 and CDR2: SGHRS, YFSETQ. The CDR3 sequence: CASSLRTSGISYEQYF. In DNA form, the CDR3 reads TGCGCCAGCAGCCTAAGGACTAGCGGGATTTCCTACGAGCAGTACTTC.

The chain employs TRBV4-1 and TRBJ2-7; 8 nucleotides align to TRBD1. V gave up 2 bases and J gave up 3 bases; unmatched junction bases: 9. CDR3 size: 16 residues. Germline assignment: CDR1 MGHRA and CDR2 YSYEKL. The CDR3 loop is CASSQSSRTGNYEQYF. The DNA of the CDR3 is TGCGCCAGCAGCCAATCCAGCCGGACAGGGAACTACGAGCAGTACTTC.

Within the sample, this clonotype is large. The rearrangement uses TRBV2 and TRBJ2-1; TRBD1 aligns across 9 bases. The CDR3 covers 17 residues. The V gene end was trimmed by 3 bases and the J gene end by 5 bases; junction bases not matched to a gene: 11. Germline values: CDR1 SNHLY, CDR2 FYNNEI. This CDR3 is CASSEGSLGTGHNEQFF. CDR3 in DNA: TGTGCCAGCAGTGAGGGGAGCCTGGGGACAGGGCACAATGAGCAGTTCTTC.

This clonotype was counted ten times or more. A read error may explain this, as a much larger clone is one base away. Written as DNA, the CDR3 is TGTGCCAGCAGCCTACCTCGTCTAGCGGGGGGCGATCTTCGGTACTTC. This codes for CASSLPRLAGGDLRYF. J is TRBJ2-7 and V is TRBV7-9, with 11 bases identical to TRBD2. CDR1 and CDR2 from the germline V gene are SEHNR and FQNEAQ (reference sequence). Losses at the gene ends were 5 bases for V and 12 bases for J; bases not matched to a gene: 18. CDR3 size: 16 residues.

In regard to this clonotype: One junction end disagrees with the germline gene, perhaps due to a read error. The rearrangement links TRBV20-1 to TRBJ2-7, with 7 bases that match TRBD1. The CDR3 contains 16 residues. Germline V gene lookup returns CDR1 DFQATT and CDR2 SNEGSKA (reference sequence). The CDR3 sequence is CSATVNEGGINSPLHF. CDR3 bases: TGCAGTGCCACCGTTAACGAAGGGGGCATTAATTCACCCCTCCACTTC.

This clonotype was observed a single time. One end of the junction does not line up with germline, which may come from a read error. V and J are TRBV6-6 and TRBJ2-3; D possibly uses TRBD1 or TRBD2 (6 bases each). The CDR3 sequence is 16 residues long. Germline values: CDR1 MNHNY, CDR2 SVGAGI (reference sequence). CDR3 residues: CASAFWGASLADTQCF. The CDR3 region has the DNA TGTGCCAGCGCATTTTGGGGGGCTAGCCTCGCAGATACGCAGTGTTTT.